This T cell receptor beta chain is drawn from a study of T cell repertoires in cytomegalovirus infection. This CDR3 is 16 amino acids long. Germline values: CDR1 SGHVT, CDR2 SQSDAQ. Trimming removed 2 bases from V and 7 bases from J, with 15 bases in between. This clonotype was detected a few times. The antigen is undetermined. Via MiXCR, TCRdb re-called the reads, giving one row per CDR3 protein. The profile shows approximately 100,000 distinct CDR3 sequences, roughly 40% of them singletons. The TCR was taken from a human donor in good health (CMV status not recorded). Some clones in this sample may be carry-over from other donors' samples. The input for sequencing was CD8+ T cells from cultured PBMCs, taken from culture after CMV antigen stimulation. The chain employs TRBV7-4 and TRBJ1-6; D remains unclear. CDR3 sequence: CASSLQTGLGNSPLHF. In nucleotides, the CDR3 is TGTGCCAGCAGCTTACAGACCGGGCTGGGGAATTCACCCCTCCACTTT.